This TCR beta chain stems from a study of T cell changes during pregnancy in multiple sclerosis. About this clone: The same CDR3 can be traced to other DNA sequences in this sample.

V was pared by 8 bases and J by 3 bases, with 7 bases of the junction left unmatched. The germline V gene has CDR1 SNHLY and CDR2 FYNNEI. This CDR3 is 13 amino acids long. Measured with immunoSEQ multiplex PCR; TCRdb has only the in-frame clones, and not every one. The sample includes approximately 52,000 clones, about 92% of them seen just once. Sample: CD4+ T cells from peripheral blood mononuclear cells, taken in the third trimester of pregnancy. This chain links TRBV2 with TRBJ2-7; 7 bases align to TRBD1. The origin of this receptor is a female donor with multiple sclerosis, enrolled in a pregnancy study. CDR3 residues: CASRDSGIYEQYF. The CDR3 DNA follows: TGTGCCAGCCGGGACAGTGGGATCTACGAGCAGTACTTC. Full variable domain (outside the CDR3, taken from reference TRBV2 and TRBJ2-7): EPEVTQTPSHQVTQMGQEVILRCVPISNHLYFYWYRQILGQKVEFLVSFYNNEISEKSEIFDDQFSVERPDGSNFTLKIRSTKLEDSAMYFCASRDSGIYEQYFGPGTRLTVT.